This entry features one T cell receptor beta chain sequence. Its matching antigen is unknown. The data stem from a study of T cells expressing NK-cell markers. General study points: Five or six donors showed dominant NKG2C+ clonotypes comprising roughly 1.0-7.0% of their CD8+ T cells. Where a handful of donors were concerned, these clonotypes also led the CD3+CD56-NKG2C+ fraction.

The authors generated TCR beta cDNA through 5'RACE template switching with UMIs. Reanalyzing the 5' RACE reads, TCRdb keeps one entry per CDR3 protein, without DNA. This sample's table reports about 190,000 distinct CDR3 sequences. CDR1 is MNHNS and CDR2 is SASEGT in the germline V gene. The CDR3 has 14 amino acids. The sequencing sample was made of blood T cells: a sorted CD56 or NKG2C T cell subset, CD4+ or CD8+ T cells, or bulk PBMC T cells (not recorded which). The chain recombines TRBV6-1 with TRBJ2-2. The TCR originated in a man aged 18-75 years in good health. The CDR3 sequence: CASRDTANTGELFF.